This T cell receptor (beta chain) was recorded in a study of T cells in Graves' hyperthyroidism and ophthalmopathy. Findings of the study overall: Onset of ophthalmopathy came a median 6.5 months after the model predicted it. In blood, most of the thyroid clonotypes expanded above 0.001 were also present.

The CDR3 contains 15 residues. In germline, CDR1 is MNHEY, CDR2 SVGAGI. V was trimmed by 6 bases and J by 5 bases, leaving 19 bases between them. Amplification of TCR beta CDR3 regions used RNA as the template. The TCR CDR3 was amplified in a first-round RT-PCR using the HTBI primer set. In TCRdb, the multiplex PCR reads were re-called with MiXCR into one record per CDR3 protein. In the table there are hundreds of thousands of distinct CDR3 sequences, around 46% of which are singletons. Note on this clonotype: No antigen is known for it.

Hyperthyroidism was newly diagnosed in patients aged 18 to 65 (duration under 2 months). Patients having uncontrolled infection, another autoimmune disease, pregnancy or lactation were not included. V usage is TRBV6-5 and J usage is TRBJ1-1; tentative D call: TRBD1 (5 bases). Sequences were obtained from peripheral blood or thyroid tissue (not recorded which). The sequence was collected from a woman under 30 with Graves' hyperthyroidism. CDR3 protein: CASRRTGGEITEAFF. As DNA, the CDR3 is TGTGCCAGCAGACGTACTGGGGGGGAGATTACTGAAGCTTTCTTT.